The 10 T cell receptor beta chains in this list originate from one sample, sequenced in a study of blood T cell repertoires in COVID-19. Clones were sequenced by immunoSEQ multiplex PCR, and TCRdb holds only the in-frame ones, with some missing. This sample has roughly 70,000 clones; roughly three quarters occur once, and the top ten carry under 25%. Sequenced input: peripheral blood. These receptors originate from an older man with acute or convalescent COVID-19.

The chain uses TRBV6-2 or TRBV6-3 and TRBJ2-1, with TRBD2 matching 7 bases. Germline CDR1 MNHEY, CDR2 SVGEGT. This CDR3 is 14 amino acids long. V shed 2 bases and J 8 bases; nucleotides not matched to a gene: 6. The CDR3 DNA reads TGTGCCAGCAGTTACAGGACGGGAGGACATGAGCAGTTCTTC. The encoded protein is CASSYRTGGHEQFF.

The chain couples TRBV27 to TRBJ2-7, with 8 bases that match TRBD1. The CDR3 runs to 16 residues. The V gene end was trimmed by 2 bases and the J gene end by 4 bases; junction bases not matched to a gene: 10. From germline, CDR1 is MNHEY and CDR2 SMNVEV (reference sequence). The CDR3 sequence: CASSLLQPGGAYEQYF. The CDR3 region has the DNA TGTGCCAGCAGTTTACTCCAGCCAGGGGGCGCGTACGAGCAGTACTTC.

This chain uses TRBV6-6 with TRBJ2-1; 12 bases are a match to TRBD2. Unmatched junction bases numbered 0, after V lost 2 bases and J lost 4 bases. From germline, CDR1 is MNHNY and CDR2 SVGAGI (reference sequence). CDR3 length: 15 residues. The CDR3 is CASSYGLAGYNEQFF. In DNA, the CDR3 is TGTGCCAGCAGTTACGGACTAGCGGGATACAATGAGCAGTTCTTC.

This rearrangement joins TRBV27 to TRBJ2-7; 7 nucleotides line up with TRBD2. In germline, CDR1 is MNHEY, CDR2 SMNVEV (reference sequence). The trim removed 1 base at V and 3 bases at J, leaving 9 bases unmatched. The CDR3 covers 16 residues. As DNA, the CDR3 is TGTGCCAGCAGTTTATTGGCAACTAGCGTAAACTACGAGCAGTACTTC. Translated: CASSLLATSVNYEQYF.

This clone was counted only a few times. The rearrangement uses TRBV9 and TRBJ2-4; D is uncertain. The CDR3 has 13 amino acids. The V gene's germline CDR1 is SGDLS and CDR2 YYNGEE. The V and J ends lost 0 bases and 2 bases respectively, with 3 bases between them. CDR3 region: CASSVGPKNIQYF. The CDR3 DNA follows: TGTGCCAGCAGCGTAGGGCCCAAAAACATTCAGTACTTC.

The chain couples TRBV7-2 to TRBJ2-1, with TRBD2 matching over 7 bases. The germline V gene has CDR1 SGHTA and CDR2 FQGNSA. The CDR3 is 15 residues long. With V trimmed by 1 base and J by 9 bases, 9 bases remained unmatched. In DNA form, the CDR3 reads TGTGCCAGCAGCTTAGGCAGTAGCGGGTGGAGTGAGCAGTTCTTC. Its protein is CASSLGSSGWSEQFF.

CDR3 region: CASSVGLAGGPGETQYF. In DNA form, the CDR3 reads TGTGCCAGCAGCGTAGGGCTAGCGGGAGGGCCAGGGGAGACCCAGTACTTC. The chain has TRBV9 and TRBJ2-5, with 12 bases matching TRBD2. Per germline, CDR1 SGDLS and CDR2 YYNGEE. V lost 0 bases, J lost 5 bases, and 8 bases stayed unmatched. The CDR3 has 17 residues.

This sequence joins TRBV20-1 and TRBJ1-5, with D maybe TRBD1 (5 bases). Germline V gene sequence: CDR1 DFQATT, CDR2 SNEGSKA (reference sequence). The V end lost 3 bases, the J end lost 2 bases, and 20 bases lay between the germline ends. The length of the CDR3 is 17 residues. Here the CDR3 DNA reads TGCAGTGCTAGTTGGGGGGACGGGCCATGGGGCAATCAGCCCCAGCATTTT. It specifies CSASWGDGPWGNQPQHF.

This chain connects TRBV7-2 to TRBJ1-6, with D perhaps TRBD1 (6 bases). Germline assignment: CDR1 SGHTA and CDR2 FQGNSA. The CDR3 length is 16 residues. The V end lost 1 base, the J end lost 10 bases, and 17 bases lay between the germline ends. The CDR3 nucleotides are TGTGCCAGCAGCTTAGAAGCCGGCAGGGGTCGGTCACCCCTCCACTTT. This sequence encodes CASSLEAGRGRSPLHF.

Notes on this clone: The junction departs from germline at one end; a sequencing error may be responsible. The chain couples TRBV18 to TRBJ2-7; 11 bases are shared with TRBD2. The CDR3 consists of 16 residues. In germline, CDR1 is KGHSH, CDR2 LQKENI. This CDR3 reads CASSPRTSGSTYEQYF. In DNA, the CDR3 is TGTGCCAGCTCCCCACGGACTAGCGGGTCCACCTACGAGCAGTACTTC.